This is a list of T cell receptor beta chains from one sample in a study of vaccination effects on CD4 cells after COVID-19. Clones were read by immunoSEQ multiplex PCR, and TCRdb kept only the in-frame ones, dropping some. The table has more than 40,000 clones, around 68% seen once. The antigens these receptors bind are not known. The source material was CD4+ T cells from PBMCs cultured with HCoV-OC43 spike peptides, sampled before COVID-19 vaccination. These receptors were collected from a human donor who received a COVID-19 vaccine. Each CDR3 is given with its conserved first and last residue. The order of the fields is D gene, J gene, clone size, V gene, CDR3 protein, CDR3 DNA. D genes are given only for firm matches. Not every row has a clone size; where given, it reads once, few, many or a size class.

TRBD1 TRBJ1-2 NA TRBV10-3 CAIKGRGQDNGYTF TGTGCCATCAAGGGCAGGGGGCAGGATAATGGCTACACCTTC
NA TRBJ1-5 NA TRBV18 CASSISGPASNQPQHF TGTGCCAGCTCAATCTCGGGACCGGCTAGCAATCAGCCCCAGCATTTT
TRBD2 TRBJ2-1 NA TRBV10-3 CAIRIAGGPNNEQFF TGTGCCATAAGAATAGCGGGAGGGCCTAACAATGAGCAGTTCTTC
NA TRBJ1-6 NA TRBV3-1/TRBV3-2 CASSQGRVSPLHF TGTGCCAGCAGCCAAGGGAGGGTTTCACCCCTCCACTTT
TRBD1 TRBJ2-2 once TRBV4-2 CASSPPGQANTGELFF TGTGCCAGCAGCCCTCCGGGACAGGCGAACACCGGGGAGCTGTTTTTT
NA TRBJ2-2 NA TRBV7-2 CASSRDFTGELFF TGTGCCAGCAGCCGAGACTTCACCGGGGAGCTGTTTTTT
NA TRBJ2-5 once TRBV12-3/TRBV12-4 CASSLGRETQYF TGTGCCAGCAGTTTAGGCAGAGAGACCCAGTACTTC
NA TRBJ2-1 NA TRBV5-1 CASSWGQEQFF TGCGCCAGCAGCTGGGGGCAGGAGCAGTTCTTC
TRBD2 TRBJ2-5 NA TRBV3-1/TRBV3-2 CASSHPTTSGGYQETQYF TGTGCCAGCAGCCATCCGACCACTAGCGGGGGGTACCAAGAGACCCAGTACTTC
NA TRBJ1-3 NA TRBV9 CASSVDRYSGNTIYF TGTGCCAGCAGCGTAGACAGGTACTCTGGAAACACCATATATTTT
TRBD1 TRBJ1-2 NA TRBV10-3 CAISGDRGYGYTF TGTGCCATCAGCGGGGACAGGGGCTATGGCTACACCTTC
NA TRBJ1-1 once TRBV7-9 CASSSQVSGNTEAFF TGTGCCAGCAGCTCCCAGGTATCGGGGAACACTGAAGCTTTCTTT
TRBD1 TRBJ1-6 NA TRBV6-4 CASSDPRTGTYNSPLHF TGTGCCAGCAGTGACCCCAGGACAGGGACCTATAATTCACCCCTCCACTTT
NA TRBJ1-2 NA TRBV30 CAWSRGDYGYTF TGTGCCTGGAGTCGGGGGGACTATGGCTACACCTTC
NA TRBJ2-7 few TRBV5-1 CASSLVGGTYEQYF TGCGCCAGCAGCTTGGTCGGCGGCACCTACGAGCAGTACTTC
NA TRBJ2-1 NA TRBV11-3 CASSLEGSSSEQFF TGTGCCAGCAGCTTAGAGGGCAGCTCGTCTGAGCAGTTCTTC
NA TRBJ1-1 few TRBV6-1 CASSDTEAFF TGTGCCAGCAGTGATACTGAGGCTTTCTTT
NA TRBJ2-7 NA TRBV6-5 CASQQGEGSSYEQYF TGTGCCAGCCAACAAGGGGAAGGGAGCTCCTACGAGCAGTACTTC
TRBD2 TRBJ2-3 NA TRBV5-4 CASSAAVRGGTDTQYF TGTGCCAGCAGCGCGGCGGTACGGGGAGGGACAGATACGCAGTATTTT
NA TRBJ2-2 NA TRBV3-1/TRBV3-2 CASSQGPATGELFF TGTGCCAGCAGCCAAGGACCAGCCACCGGGGAGCTGTTTTTT
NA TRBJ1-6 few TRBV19 CASSTGQGGGSPLHF TGTGCCAGTAGCACGGGGCAGGGAGGAGGATCACCCCTCCACTTT
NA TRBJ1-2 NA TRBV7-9 CASSSRAGQTYGYTF TGTGCCAGCAGCTCCCGGGCAGGCCAGACCTATGGCTACACCTTC
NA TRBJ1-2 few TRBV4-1 CASSQDQRSQGSLYGYTF TGCGCCAGCAGCCAAGATCAGAGGAGCCAGGGGAGTCTCTATGGCTACACCTTC
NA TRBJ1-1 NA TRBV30 CAWSRRSRNTEAFF TGTGCCTGGAGTCGAAGAAGTAGAAACACTGAAGCTTTCTTT
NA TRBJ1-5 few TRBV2 CASRRRVGQPQHF TGTGCCAGCAGGAGAAGGGTAGGTCAGCCCCAGCATTTT
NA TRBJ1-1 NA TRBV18 CASSPGIGTPRDTEAFF TGTGCCAGCTCACCGGGAATCGGGACACCGCGGGACACTGAAGCTTTCTTT
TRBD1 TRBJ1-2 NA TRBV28 CASSLGTGGMVDGYTF TGTGCCAGCAGTTTAGGGACAGGGGGGATGGTCGATGGCTACACCTTC
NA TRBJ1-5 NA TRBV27 CASSPHVGNQPQHF TGTGCCAGCAGTCCTCACGTAGGGAATCAGCCCCAGCATTTT
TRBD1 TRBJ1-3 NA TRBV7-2 CASSSTGGDSGNTIYF TGTGCCAGCAGCTCCACAGGGGGCGACTCTGGAAACACCATATATTTT
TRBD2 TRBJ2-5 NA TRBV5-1 CASSWGGVQETQYF TGCGCCAGCAGCTGGGGGGGGGTTCAAGAGACCCAGTACTTC